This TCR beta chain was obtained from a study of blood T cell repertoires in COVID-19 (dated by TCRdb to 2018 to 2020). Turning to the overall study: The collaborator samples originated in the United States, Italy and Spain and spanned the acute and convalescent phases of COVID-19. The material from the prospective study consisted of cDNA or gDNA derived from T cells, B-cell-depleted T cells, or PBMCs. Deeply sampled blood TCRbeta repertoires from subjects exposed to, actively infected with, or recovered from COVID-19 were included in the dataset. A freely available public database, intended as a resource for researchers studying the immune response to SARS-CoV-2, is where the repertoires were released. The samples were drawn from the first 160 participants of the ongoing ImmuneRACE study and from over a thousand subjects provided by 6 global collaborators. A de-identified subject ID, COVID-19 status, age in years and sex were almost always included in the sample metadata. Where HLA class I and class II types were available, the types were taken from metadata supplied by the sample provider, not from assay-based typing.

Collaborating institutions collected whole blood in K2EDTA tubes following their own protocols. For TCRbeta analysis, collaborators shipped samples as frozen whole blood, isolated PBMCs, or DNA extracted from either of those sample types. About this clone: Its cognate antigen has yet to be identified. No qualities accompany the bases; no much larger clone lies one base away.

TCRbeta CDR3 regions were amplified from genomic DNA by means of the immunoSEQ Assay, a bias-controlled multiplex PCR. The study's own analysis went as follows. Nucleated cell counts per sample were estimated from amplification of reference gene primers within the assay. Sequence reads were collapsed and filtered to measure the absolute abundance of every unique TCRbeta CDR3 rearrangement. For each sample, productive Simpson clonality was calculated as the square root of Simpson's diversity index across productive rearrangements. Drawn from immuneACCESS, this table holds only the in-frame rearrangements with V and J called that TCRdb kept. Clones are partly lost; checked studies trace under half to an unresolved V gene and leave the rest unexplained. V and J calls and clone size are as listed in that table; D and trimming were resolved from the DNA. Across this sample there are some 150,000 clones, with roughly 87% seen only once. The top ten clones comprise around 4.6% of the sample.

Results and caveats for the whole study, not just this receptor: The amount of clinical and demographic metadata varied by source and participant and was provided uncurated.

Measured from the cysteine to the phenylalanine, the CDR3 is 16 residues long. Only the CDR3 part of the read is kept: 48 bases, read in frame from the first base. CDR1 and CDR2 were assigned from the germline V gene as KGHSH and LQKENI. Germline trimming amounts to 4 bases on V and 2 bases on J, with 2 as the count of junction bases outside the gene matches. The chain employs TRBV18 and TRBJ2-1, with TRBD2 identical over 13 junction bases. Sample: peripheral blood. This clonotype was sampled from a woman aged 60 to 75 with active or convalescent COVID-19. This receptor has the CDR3 CASSQGLAGTYNEQFF. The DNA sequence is TGTGCCAGCTCACAGGGACTAGCGGGGACCTACAATGAGCAGTTCTTC.